The 18 T cell receptor beta chains in this list originate from one sample, sequenced in a study of response to subunit inactivated influenza vaccine. TCRdb reprocessed the RT-PCR reads with MiXCR, giving one entry per CDR3 protein. The sample carries 800,000 to 1,000,000 distinct CDR3 sequences, approximately 21% recorded once. The sequencing used PBMCs from blood, collected about 5 days after vaccination. The receptors shown here come from a man aged 50 or older who received an inactivated influenza vaccine.

The sample holds many counts of this clonotype. This chain uses TRBV20-1 with TRBJ2-3, with 12 nucleotides matching TRBD2. V lost 0 bases and J lost 5; bases outside the gene matches: 6. The germline V gene encodes CDR1 DFQATT and CDR2 SNEGSKA (reference sequence). The CDR3 has 16 amino acids. The CDR3 is CSARDWTSGTRDTQYF. CDR3 nucleotide sequence: TGCAGTGCTAGAGATTGGACTAGCGGGACAAGAGATACGCAGTATTTT.

Ten or more counts support this clonotype. CDR3 loop: CASSLLGYSPDTQYF. CDR3 DNA: TGCGCCAGCAGCTTGTTAGGGTATAGCCCAGATACGCAGTATTTT. The genes are TRBV5-1 and TRBJ2-3; D gene uncertain. Per germline, CDR1 SGHRS and CDR2 YFSETQ. With 1 base removed from V and 4 bases from J, the gap between germline ends came to 13 bases. The CDR3 consists of 15 residues.

V and J are TRBV4-3 and TRBJ2-7; 7 bases agree with TRBD2. CDR1 is LGHNA and CDR2 is YSLEER in the germline V gene. The CDR3 has 15 residues. V lost 2 bases, J lost 2 bases, and 6 bases stayed unmatched. CDR3 coding DNA: TGCGCCAGCAGCCAATTCCTAGCGGCCGCCTACGAGCAGTACTTC. Translated: CASSQFLAAAYEQYF.

The chain uses TRBV20-1 and TRBJ1-1; tentative D call: TRBD1 (5 bases). The CDR3 loop spans 15 amino acids. V lost 2 bases and J lost 0, with 13 bases in between. Looked up from germline, CDR1 is DFQATT and CDR2 is SNEGSKA (reference sequence). Here the CDR3 reads CSARRGRQLNTEAFF. The DNA for the CDR3 is TGCAGTGCTAGACGGGGGAGACAATTGAACACTGAAGCTTTCTTT.

The J gene is TRBJ2-1, the V gene TRBV6-1, with 9 bases fitting TRBD2. The CDR3 runs to 15 residues. Germline V gene sequence: CDR1 MNHNS, CDR2 SASEGT. With 5 bases clipped from V and 6 bases from J, the junction kept 8 bases outside the gene matches. CDR3 sequence: CASSPAGGPRNEQFF. CDR3 nucleotide sequence: TGTGCCAGCAGTCCCGCGGGGGGGCCCCGCAATGAGCAGTTCTTC.

A few counts support this clonotype. This chain connects TRBV11-2 to TRBJ2-7; tentatively, D is TRBD1 (5 bases). V lost 3 bases to trimming and J lost 7 bases, with 16 bases between them. The germline CDR1 and CDR2 sequences are SGHAT and FQNNGV. This CDR3 is 14 amino acids long. CDR3 sequence (DNA): TGTGCCAGCAGCTTGAGGACATTCCTGGGTGAGCAGTACTTC. The encoded protein is CASSLRTFLGEQYF. Looking up the rest from reference TRBV11-2 and TRBJ2-7 gives the full variable domain: EAGVAQSPRYKIIEKRQSVAFWCNPISGHATLYWYQQILGQGPKLLIQFQNNGVVDDSQLPKDRFSAERLKGVDSTLKIQPAKLEDSAVYLCASSLRTFLGEQYFGPGTRLTVT.

The chain joins TRBV5-1 to TRBJ2-1; 8 bases match TRBD1. The CDR3 loop spans 17 amino acids. Unmatched junction bases numbered 16, after V lost 4 bases and J lost 7 bases. Germline V gene data show CDR1 as SGHRS and CDR2 as YFSETQ. CDR3: CASSTYARTGGSNEQFF. CDR3 DNA sequence: TGCGCCAGCAGCACCTACGCGAGAACAGGGGGAAGTAATGAGCAGTTCTTC.

This chain connects TRBV6-1 to TRBJ2-2; 7 nucleotides match TRBD2. CDR3 length: 15 amino acids. Germline V gene lookup returns CDR1 MNHNS and CDR2 SASEGT. The V gene end was trimmed by 5 bases and the J gene end by 4 bases; junction bases not matched to a gene: 7. The CDR3 nucleotides read TGTGCCAGCAGTCCCAGCGGGAAGGGCACCGGGGAGCTGTTTTTT. It codes for CASSPSGKGTGELFF.

This chain connects TRBV5-1 to TRBJ2-7; TRBD2 matches at 13 bases. From germline, CDR1 is SGHRS and CDR2 YFSETQ. With V trimmed by 4 bases and J by 4 bases, 5 bases remained unmatched. This CDR3 has 15 residues. The CDR3 region is CASSNGLAGVYEQYF. CDR3 in DNA: TGCGCCAGCAGCAATGGACTAGCGGGAGTTTACGAGCAGTACTTC.

V usage is TRBV7-6 and J usage is TRBJ2-7; a weak D match, TRBD1 (6 bases). This CDR3 is 14 amino acids long. The V and J ends lost 5 bases and 5 bases respectively, with 16 bases between them. The germline CDR1 and CDR2 sequences are SGHVS and FNYEAQ. CDR3 coding DNA: TGTGCCAGCAGCAGAAACAGGGACCAGCACGAGCAGTACTTC. This codes for CASSRNRDQHEQYF. Full variable domain (outside the CDR3, taken from reference TRBV7-6 and TRBJ2-7): GAGVSQSPRYKVTKRGQDVALRCDPISGHVSLYWYRQALGQGPEFLTYFNYEAQQDKSGLPNDRFSAERPEGSISTLTIQRTEQRDSAMYRCASSRNRDQHEQYFGPGTRLTVT.

There are a few counts of this clonotype. This chain connects TRBV29-1 to TRBJ1-2; 7 bases fit TRBD1. The CDR3 length is 13 residues. Trimming cost V 7 bases and J 7 bases; bases outside gene matches: 12. Germline assignment: CDR1 SQVTM and CDR2 ANQGSEA. CDR3 sequence: CSAQVGGGGGYTF. The CDR3 DNA is TGCAGCGCCCAAGTGGGAGGGGGCGGTGGCTACACCTTC.

The rearrangement links TRBV6-6 to TRBJ2-1, with 7 bases matching TRBD2. The V segment lost 2 bases and the J segment 7 bases; nucleotides outside the gene matches: 2. The CDR3 has 13 residues. Per germline, CDR1 MNHNY and CDR2 SVGAGI (reference sequence). The CDR3 coding sequence is TGTGCCAGCAGTTACACGGGACTAAATGAGCAGTTCTTC. Its protein product is CASSYTGLNEQFF.

This clonotype was detected ten times or more. This chain joins TRBV24-1 and TRBJ2-1; D remains ambiguous. V dropped 4 bases and J dropped 7 bases, with 22 bases sitting between them. The CDR3 sequence is 17 residues long. Germline V gives CDR1 KGHDR, CDR2 SFDVKD. CDR3 protein: CATSDSTPLQVGNEQFF. CDR3 nucleotides: TGTGCCACCAGTGACTCAACTCCACTCCAGGTAGGGAATGAGCAGTTCTTC.

In this sample, this clonotype turned up a few times. The gene calls are TRBV5-1 and TRBJ2-5; 12 positions match TRBD2. V was clipped by 0 bases and J by 1 base; unmatched bases: 4. Germline values: CDR1 SGHRS, CDR2 YFSETQ. This CDR3 has 17 amino acids. CDR3 nucleotide sequence: TGCGCCAGCAGCTTGGGGGGGACTAGCGGGTCCCAAGAGACCCAGTACTTC. Residues: CASSLGGTSGSQETQYF.

This clonotype was seen more than once but under ten times. The J gene is TRBJ2-7, the V gene TRBV7-8; 7 bases fit TRBD2. Germline lookup yields CDR1 SGHVS and CDR2 FQNEAQ. There are 14 residues in the CDR3. Losses at the gene ends were 5 bases for V and 9 bases for J; bases not matched to a gene: 13. DNA of the CDR3: TGTGCCAGCAGCCACAGGTCCAGCGGGGCGGCGCAGTACTTC. It encodes CASSHRSSGAAQYF.

The rearrangement links TRBV20-1 to TRBJ2-6; the D gene is possibly TRBD1 (5 bases). Germline CDR1 is DFQATT and CDR2 is SNEGSKA (reference sequence). This CDR3 spans 14 amino acids. V was shortened by 3 bases and J by 0 bases, with 6 bases between the two germline ends. The CDR3 sequence is CSASDSSGANVLTF. DNA of the CDR3: TGCAGTGCTAGTGACAGCTCTGGGGCCAACGTCCTGACTTTC.

The gene calls are TRBV24-1 and TRBJ2-1; 14 nucleotides agree with TRBD2. Germline assignment: CDR1 KGHDR and CDR2 SFDVKD. V was pared by 4 bases and J by 7 bases, with 11 bases of the junction left unmatched. CDR3 length: 18 residues. The CDR3 region is CATSETTGLAGVRNEQFF. The CDR3 nucleotides read TGTGCCACCAGTGAGACTACGGGACTAGCGGGAGTTCGGAATGAGCAGTTCTTC.

In this sample, this clonotype turned up a few times. The gene calls are TRBV5-1 and TRBJ2-3; no reliable D call. The CDR3 extends over 15 amino acids. CDR1 is SGHRS, CDR2 YFSETQ, per germline. Trimming pared 0 bases from V and 4 bases from J, leaving 12 bases between. The DNA for the CDR3 is TGCGCCAGCAGCTTGGGAGTGGGCTGGTCAGATACGCAGTATTTT. The encoded protein is CASSLGVGWSDTQYF.